Listed here is a single T cell receptor (beta chain). Its antigen remains unknown. Here immunoSEQ multiplex PCR was the method, and the copy in TCRdb shows in-frame clones only, minus some. The sample records about 480,000 clones, 87% being singletons. Treatment noted: some 19 received Ad26.COV2.S at low or high dose, single or two shots; roughly five received placebo; per-sample allocation not given. Sampling took place 63 days after the first vaccine or placebo injection. Boston hosted the donor, who was an adult aged 18-55 years. The data belong to a study of Ad26.COV2.S vaccination and SARS-CoV-2 variants. Study in general: Donor participated within the Ad26.COV2.S arm of the COV1001 trial. Ad26.COV2.S, an intramuscular injection, was given once or twice 56 days apart.

This CDR3 has 13 amino acids. CDR1 MNHEY and CDR2 SVGAGI come from the germline V gene. After removal of 8 bases from V and 6 bases from J, the junction contained 4 bases not matched to a gene. Study observations and caveats: Vaccine and placebo recipients had similar non-spike TCR breadth.

The V gene is TRBV6-5, the J gene TRBJ1-6; 7 nucleotides agree with TRBD1. Sequences were derived from peripheral blood, sampled in a trial of Ad26.COV2.S vaccine versus placebo. The source is a person aged 18 to 59 who received the Ad26.COV2.S COVID-19 vaccine or a placebo. The CDR3 reads CASDDRANSPLHF. In DNA form, the CDR3 reads TGTGCCAGCGACGACAGGGCTAATTCACCCCTCCACTTT.